This note documents a single TCR beta chain sequence. The method was immunoSEQ multiplex PCR; TCRdb's version includes in-frame clones alone and lacks a portion of them. The repertoire holds 150,000 to 200,000 clones, with roughly nine tenths as singletons. The data belong to a study of blood T cell repertoires in COVID-19. This CDR3 has 16 amino acids. Germline CDR1 reads SGHTA; CDR2 reads FQGNSA. V was cut by 0 bases and J by 4 bases, with 15 bases left in between. Sequenced: peripheral blood. The TCR comes from a woman aged 55-70 years with COVID-19, enrolled during active disease. This chain uses TRBV7-2 with TRBJ1-2; TRBD1 might be the D (5 bases). As DNA, the CDR3 is TGTGCCAGCAGCTTAGCGAAACAGGTCCGCATCTATGGCTACACCTTC. Amino acid sequence: CASSLAKQVRIYGYTF.